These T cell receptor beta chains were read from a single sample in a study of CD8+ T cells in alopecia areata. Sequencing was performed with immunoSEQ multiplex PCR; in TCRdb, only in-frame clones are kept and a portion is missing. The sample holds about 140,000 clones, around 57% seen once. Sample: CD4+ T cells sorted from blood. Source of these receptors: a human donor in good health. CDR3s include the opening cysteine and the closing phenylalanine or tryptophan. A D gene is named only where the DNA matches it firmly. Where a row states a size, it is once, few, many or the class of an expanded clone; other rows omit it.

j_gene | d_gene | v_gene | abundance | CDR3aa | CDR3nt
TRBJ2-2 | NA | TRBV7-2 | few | CASSSRRVTRSHTGELFF | TGTGCCAGCAGCTCCCGCCGGGTTACTAGATCGCACACCGGGGAGCTGTTTTTT
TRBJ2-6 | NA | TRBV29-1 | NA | CSVERGSGANVLTF | TGCAGCGTTGAAAGGGGATCCGGGGCCAACGTCCTGACTTTC
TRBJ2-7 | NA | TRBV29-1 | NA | CSVVGSSYEQYF | TGCAGCGTTGTTGGGAGCTCCTACGAGCAGTACTTC
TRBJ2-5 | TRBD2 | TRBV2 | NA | CASSALAGVQETQYF | TGTGCCAGCAGTGCACTAGCGGGAGTCCAAGAGACCCAGTACTTC
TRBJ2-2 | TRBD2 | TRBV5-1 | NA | CASSFLGLADGELFF | TGCGCCAGCAGCTTTTTGGGACTAGCGGACGGGGAGCTGTTTTTT
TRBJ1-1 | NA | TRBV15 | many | CATSRDNKRTSNTEAFF | TGTGCCACCAGCAGAGATAATAAGCGGACATCGAACACTGAAGCTTTCTTT
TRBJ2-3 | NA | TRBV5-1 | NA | CASSLGLTDTQYF | TGCGCCAGCAGCTTGGGACTCACAGATACGCAGTATTTT
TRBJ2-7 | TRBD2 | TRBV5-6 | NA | CASTSGLAYEQYF | TGTGCCAGCACCTCGGGACTAGCGTACGAGCAGTACTTC
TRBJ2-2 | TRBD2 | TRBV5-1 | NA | CASSTGLDPTGELFF | TGCGCCAGCAGCACCGGACTAGATCCGACCGGGGAGCTGTTTTTT
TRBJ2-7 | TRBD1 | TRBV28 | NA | CASSFGQGVEEQYF | TGTGCCAGCAGTTTCGGCCAGGGGGTAGAAGAGCAGTACTTC
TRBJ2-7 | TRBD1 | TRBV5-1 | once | CASSRGEGGITYEQYF | TGCGCCAGCAGCCGTGGAGAAGGGGGCATTACCTACGAGCAGTACTTC
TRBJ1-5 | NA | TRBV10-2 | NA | CASSESGGSNQPQHF | TGCGCCAGCAGTGAGTCGGGGGGTAGCAATCAGCCCCAGCATTTT
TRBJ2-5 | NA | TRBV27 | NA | CASSLGETQYF | TGTGCCAGCAGTTTAGGGGAGACCCAGTACTTC
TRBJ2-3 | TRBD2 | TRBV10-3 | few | CAISEASGRAADTQYF | TGTGCCATCAGTGAGGCAAGCGGGAGGGCCGCAGATACGCAGTATTTT
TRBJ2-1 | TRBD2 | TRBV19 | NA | CASSPQAGGRNNEQFF | TGTGCCAGTAGTCCCCAGGCGGGAGGGCGTAACAATGAGCAGTTCTTC
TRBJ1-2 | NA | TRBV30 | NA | CAWSPTSDGYTF | TGTGCCTGGAGTCCGACATCCGATGGCTACACCTTC
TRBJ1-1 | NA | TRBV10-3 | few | CATARPGSNTEAFF | TGTGCCACCGCCCGCCCCGGTTCGAACACTGAAGCTTTCTTT
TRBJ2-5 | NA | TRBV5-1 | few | CASKIGSEETQYF | TGCGCCAGCAAGATTGGGTCTGAAGAGACCCAGTACTTC
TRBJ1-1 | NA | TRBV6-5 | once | CASSYDRTRFEAFF | TGTGCCAGCAGTTACGACAGGACCAGATTCGAAGCTTTCTTT
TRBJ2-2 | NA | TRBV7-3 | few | CASSLTSTPAGELFF | TGTGCCAGCAGCTTAACGTCCACTCCCGCCGGGGAGCTGTTTTTT
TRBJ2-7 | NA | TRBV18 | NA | CASSPGASYEQYF | TGTGCCAGCTCACCGGGCGCGAGTTACGAGCAGTACTTC
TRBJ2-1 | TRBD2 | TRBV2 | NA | CASRKKLAGEDEQFF | TGTGCCAGCAGGAAAAAACTAGCGGGAGAGGATGAGCAGTTCTTC
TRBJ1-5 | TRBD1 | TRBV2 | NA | CASSADRGGNQPQHF | TGTGCCAGCAGCGCCGACAGGGGAGGCAATCAGCCCCAGCATTTT
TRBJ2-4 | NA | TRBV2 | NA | CASRETGIAKNIQYF | TGTGCCAGCAGAGAAACAGGGATAGCCAAAAACATTCAGTACTTC
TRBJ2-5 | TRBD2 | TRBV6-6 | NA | CASSYSGLAVETQYF | TGTGCCAGCAGTTACTCGGGACTAGCAGTAGAGACCCAGTACTTC
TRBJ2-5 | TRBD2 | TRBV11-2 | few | CASSRGLAGGRVGETQYF | TGTGCCAGCAGCAGAGGACTAGCGGGAGGAAGGGTCGGGGAGACCCAGTACTTC
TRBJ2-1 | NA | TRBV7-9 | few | CASSLTSLYNEQFF | TGTGCCAGCAGCCTCACTAGCCTCTACAATGAGCAGTTCTTC
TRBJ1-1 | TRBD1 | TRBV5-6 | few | CASSLRGRGSEAFF | TGTGCCAGCAGCTTGAGGGGGCGCGGGTCTGAAGCTTTCTTT
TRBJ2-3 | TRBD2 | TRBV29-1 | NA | CSVSRVAGGPADTQYF | TGCAGCGTTAGTAGAGTGGCGGGAGGGCCAGCAGATACGCAGTATTTT